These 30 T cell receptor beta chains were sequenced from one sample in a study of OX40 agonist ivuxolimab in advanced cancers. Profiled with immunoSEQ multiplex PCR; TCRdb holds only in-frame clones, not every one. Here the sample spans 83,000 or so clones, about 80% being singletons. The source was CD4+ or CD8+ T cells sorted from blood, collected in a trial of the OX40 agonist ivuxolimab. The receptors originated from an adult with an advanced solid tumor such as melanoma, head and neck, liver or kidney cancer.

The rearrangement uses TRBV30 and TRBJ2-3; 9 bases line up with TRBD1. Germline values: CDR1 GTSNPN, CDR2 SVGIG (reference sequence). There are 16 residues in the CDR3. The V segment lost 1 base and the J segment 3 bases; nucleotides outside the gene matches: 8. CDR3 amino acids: CAWSETGGDSTDTQYF. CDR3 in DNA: TGTGCCTGGAGTGAAACAGGGGGCGATTCAACAGATACGCAGTATTTT.

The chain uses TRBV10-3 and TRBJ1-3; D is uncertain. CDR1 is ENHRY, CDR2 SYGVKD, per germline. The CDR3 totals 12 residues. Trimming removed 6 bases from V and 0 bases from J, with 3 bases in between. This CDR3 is CAIRTSGNTIYF. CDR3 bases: TGTGCCATCAGGACCTCTGGAAACACCATATATTTT.

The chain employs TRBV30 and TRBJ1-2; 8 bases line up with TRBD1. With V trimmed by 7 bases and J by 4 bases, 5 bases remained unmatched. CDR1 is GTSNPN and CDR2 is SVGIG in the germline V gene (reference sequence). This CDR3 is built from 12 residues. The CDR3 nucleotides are TGTGCCTCGCTCGGGACAGGCTATGGCTACACCTTC. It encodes CASLGTGYGYTF.

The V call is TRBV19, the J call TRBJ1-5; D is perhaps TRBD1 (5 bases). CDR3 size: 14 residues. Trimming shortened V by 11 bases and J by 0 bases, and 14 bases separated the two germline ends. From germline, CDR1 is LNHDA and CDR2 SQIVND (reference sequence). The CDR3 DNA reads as TGTGCCGCCACCAAGAGGGGTAGCAATCAGCCCCAGCATTTT. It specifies CAATKRGSNQPQHF.

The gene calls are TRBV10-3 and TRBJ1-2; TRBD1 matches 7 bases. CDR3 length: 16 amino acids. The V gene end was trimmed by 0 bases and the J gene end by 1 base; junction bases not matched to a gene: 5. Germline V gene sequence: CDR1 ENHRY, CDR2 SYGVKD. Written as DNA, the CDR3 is TGTGCCATCAGTGAGTCAGGGGGCTTTGGTAACTATGGCTACACCTTC. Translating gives CAISESGGFGNYGYTF.

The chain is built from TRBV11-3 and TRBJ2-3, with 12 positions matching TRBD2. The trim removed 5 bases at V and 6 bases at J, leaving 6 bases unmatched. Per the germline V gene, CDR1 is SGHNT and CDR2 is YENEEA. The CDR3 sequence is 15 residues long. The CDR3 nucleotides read TGTGCCAGCAGCAGGACTAGCGGGGTGGGGGATACGCAGTATTTT. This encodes CASSRTSGVGDTQYF.

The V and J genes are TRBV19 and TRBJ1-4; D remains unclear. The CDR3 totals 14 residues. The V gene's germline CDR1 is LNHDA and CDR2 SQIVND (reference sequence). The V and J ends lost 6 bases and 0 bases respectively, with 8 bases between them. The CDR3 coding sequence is TGTGCCAGTAGAGAGTTTGCAACTAATGAAAAACTGTTTTTT. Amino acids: CASREFATNEKLFF.

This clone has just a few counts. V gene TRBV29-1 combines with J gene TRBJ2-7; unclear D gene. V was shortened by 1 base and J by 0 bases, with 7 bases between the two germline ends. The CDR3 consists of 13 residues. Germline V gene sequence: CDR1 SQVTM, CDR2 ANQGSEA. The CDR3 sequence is CSVEGSSSYEQYF. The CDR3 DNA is TGCAGCGTTGAAGGCAGCAGCTCCTACGAGCAGTACTTC.

Written as DNA, the CDR3 is TGTGCCAGCAGCGTAGCTTCGGGGGACTATGGCTACACCTTC. The encoded protein is CASSVASGDYGYTF. The rearrangement uses TRBV9 and TRBJ1-2, with D possibly TRBD1 on 5 matching bases. The CDR3 length is 14 residues. Trimming removed 0 bases from V and 3 bases from J, with 9 bases in between. Germline V gene data show CDR1 as SGDLS and CDR2 as YYNGEE.

The CDR3 protein is CASRLQANEQFF. The CDR3 nucleotides read TGTGCCAGCAGACTCCAGGCCAATGAGCAGTTCTTC. This chain connects TRBV7-2 to TRBJ2-1; D uncertain. The CDR3 contains 12 residues. Between the trimmed V and J ends, which lost 6 bases and 6 bases, there was a span of 9 bases. Germline V gene sequence: CDR1 SGHTA, CDR2 FQGNSA.

CDR3 DNA sequence: TGTGCCTGGAGTATCAGGGGCGGTGAAGCTTTCTTT. This encodes CAWSIRGGEAFF. The chain joins TRBV30 to TRBJ1-1; a possible D gene is TRBD1 (6 bases). The V gene lost 2 bases and the J gene lost 7 bases, with 11 bases spanning the gap. There are 12 residues in the CDR3. CDR1 and CDR2 from the germline V gene are GTSNPN and SVGIG (reference sequence).

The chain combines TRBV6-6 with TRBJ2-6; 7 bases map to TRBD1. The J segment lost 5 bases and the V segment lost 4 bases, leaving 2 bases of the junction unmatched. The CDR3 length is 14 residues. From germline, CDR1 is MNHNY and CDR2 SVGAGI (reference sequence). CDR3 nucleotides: TGTGCCAGCAGTTTGGGACAGCGGGCCAACGTCCTGACTTTC. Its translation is CASSLGQRANVLTF.

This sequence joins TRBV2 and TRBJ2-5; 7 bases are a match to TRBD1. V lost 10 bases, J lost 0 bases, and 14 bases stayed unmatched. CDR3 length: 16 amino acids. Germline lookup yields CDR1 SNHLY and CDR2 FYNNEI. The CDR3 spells CATPLGAGGYQETQYF. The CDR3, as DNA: TGTGCCACCCCCCTCGGGGCAGGGGGATACCAAGAGACCCAGTACTTC.

The CDR3 nucleotides read TGTGCCAGCAGCGTAGATCATAGGGGAGGGACAGGGGGGACTGTGGCTGGAAACACCATATATTTT. Protein: CASSVDHRGGTGGTVAGNTIYF. The gene calls are TRBV9 and TRBJ1-3, with 11 nucleotides matching TRBD1. CDR1 SGDLS and CDR2 YYNGEE come from the germline V gene. With V trimmed by 0 bases and J by 2 bases, 19 bases remained unmatched. The CDR3 length is 22 residues.

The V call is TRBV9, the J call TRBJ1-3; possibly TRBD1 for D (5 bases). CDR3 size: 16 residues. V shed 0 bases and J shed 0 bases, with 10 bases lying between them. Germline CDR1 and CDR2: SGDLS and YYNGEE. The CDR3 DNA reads TGTGCCAGCAGCGTAGGCGCAGGGAACTCTGGAAACACCATATATTTT. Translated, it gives CASSVGAGNSGNTIYF.

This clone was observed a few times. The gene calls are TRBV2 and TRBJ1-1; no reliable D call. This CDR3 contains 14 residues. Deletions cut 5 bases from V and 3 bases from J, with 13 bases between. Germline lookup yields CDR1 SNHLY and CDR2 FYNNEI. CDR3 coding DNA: TGTGCCAGCAGTACTTATCGTGGGGACACTGAAGCTTTCTTT. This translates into CASSTYRGDTEAFF.

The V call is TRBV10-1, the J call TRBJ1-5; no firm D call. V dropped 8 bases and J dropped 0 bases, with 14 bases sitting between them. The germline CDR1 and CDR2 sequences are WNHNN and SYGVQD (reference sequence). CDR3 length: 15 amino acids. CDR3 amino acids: CASLRLAGSNQPQHF. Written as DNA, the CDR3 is TGCGCCAGCCTGAGGTTGGCAGGTAGCAATCAGCCCCAGCATTTT.

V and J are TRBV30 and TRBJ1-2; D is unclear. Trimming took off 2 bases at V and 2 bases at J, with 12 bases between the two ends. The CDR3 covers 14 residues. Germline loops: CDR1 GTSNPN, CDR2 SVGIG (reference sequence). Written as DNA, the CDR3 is TGTGCCTGGAGTAGAGGCATTACGAACTATGGCTACACCTTC. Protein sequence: CAWSRGITNYGYTF.

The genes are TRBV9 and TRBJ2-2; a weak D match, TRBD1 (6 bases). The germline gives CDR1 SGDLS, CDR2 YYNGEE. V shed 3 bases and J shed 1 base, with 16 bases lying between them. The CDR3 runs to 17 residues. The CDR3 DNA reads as TGTGCCAGCAGCGCAGCCCTGACAGGATTGAACACCGGGGAGCTGTTTTTT. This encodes CASSAALTGLNTGELFF.

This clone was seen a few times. The CDR3 DNA reads TGTGCCAGCAGCTCCCGACTAGCGGAGCAGTTCTTC. It specifies CASSSRLAEQFF. The chain has TRBV13 and TRBJ2-1; 8 positions agree with TRBD2. The ends lost 4 bases at V and 10 bases at J; junction bases unmatched: 3. The CDR3 is made up of 12 amino acids. Germline CDR1 PRHDT, CDR2 FYEKMQ (reference sequence).

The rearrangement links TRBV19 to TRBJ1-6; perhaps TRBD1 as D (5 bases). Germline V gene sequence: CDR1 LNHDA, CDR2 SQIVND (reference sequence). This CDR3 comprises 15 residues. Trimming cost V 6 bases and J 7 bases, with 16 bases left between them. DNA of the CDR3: TGTGCCAGTAGCACCCGTAGGGGAGACAATTCACCCCTCCACTTT. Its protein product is CASSTRRGDNSPLHF.

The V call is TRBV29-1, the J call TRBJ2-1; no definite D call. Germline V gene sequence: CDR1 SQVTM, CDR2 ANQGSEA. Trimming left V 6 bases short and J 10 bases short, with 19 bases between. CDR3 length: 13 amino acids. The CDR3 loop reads CSVHTIDMGEQFF. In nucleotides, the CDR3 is TGCAGCGTCCATACTATCGACATGGGGGAGCAGTTCTTC.

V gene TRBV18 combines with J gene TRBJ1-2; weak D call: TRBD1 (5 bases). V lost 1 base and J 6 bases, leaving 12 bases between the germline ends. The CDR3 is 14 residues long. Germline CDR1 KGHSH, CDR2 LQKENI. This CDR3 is CASSPLSGINGYTF. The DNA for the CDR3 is TGTGCCAGCTCACCACTGTCAGGGATCAATGGCTACACCTTC.

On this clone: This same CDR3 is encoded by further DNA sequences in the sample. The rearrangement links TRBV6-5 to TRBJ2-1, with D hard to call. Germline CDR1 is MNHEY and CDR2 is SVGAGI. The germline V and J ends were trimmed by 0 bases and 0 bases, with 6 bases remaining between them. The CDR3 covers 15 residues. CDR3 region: CASSYSGLSYNEQFF. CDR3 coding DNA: TGTGCCAGCAGTTACTCTGGGCTCTCCTACAATGAGCAGTTCTTC.

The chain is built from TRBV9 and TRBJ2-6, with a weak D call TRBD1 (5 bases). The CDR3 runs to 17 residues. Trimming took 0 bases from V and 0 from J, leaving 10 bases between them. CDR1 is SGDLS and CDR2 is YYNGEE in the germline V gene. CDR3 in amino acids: CASSVVPTVSGANVLTF. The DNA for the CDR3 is TGTGCCAGCAGCGTAGTCCCGACAGTCTCTGGGGCCAACGTCCTGACTTTC.

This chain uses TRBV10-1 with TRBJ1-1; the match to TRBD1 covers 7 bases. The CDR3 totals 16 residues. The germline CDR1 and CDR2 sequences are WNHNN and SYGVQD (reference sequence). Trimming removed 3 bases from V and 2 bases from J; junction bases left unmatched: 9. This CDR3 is CASSDGQGGPNTEAFF. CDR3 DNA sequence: TGCGCCAGCAGTGATGGGCAGGGGGGCCCAAACACTGAAGCTTTCTTT.

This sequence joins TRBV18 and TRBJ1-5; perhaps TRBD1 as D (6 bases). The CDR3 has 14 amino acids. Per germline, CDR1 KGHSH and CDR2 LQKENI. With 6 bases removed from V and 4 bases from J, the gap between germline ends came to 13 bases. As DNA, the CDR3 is TGTGCCAGCTCTCTTGGGACACGTAATCAGCCCCAGCATTTT. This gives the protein CASSLGTRNQPQHF. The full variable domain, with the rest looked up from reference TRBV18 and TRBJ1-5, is NAGVMQNPRHLVRRRGQEARLRCSPMKGHSHVYWYRQLPEEGLKFMVYLQKENIIDESGMPKERFSAEFPKEGPSILRIQQVVRGDSAAYFCASSLGTRNQPQHFGDGTRLSIL.

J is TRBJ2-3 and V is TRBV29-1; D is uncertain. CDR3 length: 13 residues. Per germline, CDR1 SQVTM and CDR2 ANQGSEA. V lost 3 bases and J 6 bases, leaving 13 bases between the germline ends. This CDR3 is CSVEYVKGDTQYF. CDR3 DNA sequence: TGCAGCGTTGAGTACGTTAAAGGGGATACGCAGTATTTT.

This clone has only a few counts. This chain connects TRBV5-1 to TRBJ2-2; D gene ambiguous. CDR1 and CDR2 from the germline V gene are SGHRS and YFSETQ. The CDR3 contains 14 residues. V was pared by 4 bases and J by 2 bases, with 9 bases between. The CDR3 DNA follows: TGCGCCAGCAGCCCCCGATTAAACACCGGGGAGCTGTTTTTT. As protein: CASSPRLNTGELFF.

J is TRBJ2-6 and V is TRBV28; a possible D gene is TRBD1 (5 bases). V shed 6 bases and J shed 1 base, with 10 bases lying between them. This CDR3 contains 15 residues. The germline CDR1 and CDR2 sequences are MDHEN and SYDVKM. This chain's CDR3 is CASSPTGSGANVLTF. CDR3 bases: TGTGCCAGCAGCCCAACAGGTTCTGGGGCCAACGTCCTGACTTTC.